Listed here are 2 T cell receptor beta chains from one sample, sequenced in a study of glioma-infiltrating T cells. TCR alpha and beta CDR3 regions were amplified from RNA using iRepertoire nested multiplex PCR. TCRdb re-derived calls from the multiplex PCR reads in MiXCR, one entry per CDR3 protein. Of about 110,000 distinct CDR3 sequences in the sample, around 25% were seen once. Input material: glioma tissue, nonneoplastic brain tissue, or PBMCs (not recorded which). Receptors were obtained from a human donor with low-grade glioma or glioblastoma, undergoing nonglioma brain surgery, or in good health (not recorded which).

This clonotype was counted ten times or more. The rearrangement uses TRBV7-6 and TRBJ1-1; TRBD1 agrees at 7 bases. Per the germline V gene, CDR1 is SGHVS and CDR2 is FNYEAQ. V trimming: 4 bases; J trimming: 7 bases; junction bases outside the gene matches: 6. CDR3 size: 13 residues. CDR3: CASSSRGGHEAFF. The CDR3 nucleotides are TGTGCCAGCAGCTCTAGAGGGGGCCATGAAGCTTTCTTT.

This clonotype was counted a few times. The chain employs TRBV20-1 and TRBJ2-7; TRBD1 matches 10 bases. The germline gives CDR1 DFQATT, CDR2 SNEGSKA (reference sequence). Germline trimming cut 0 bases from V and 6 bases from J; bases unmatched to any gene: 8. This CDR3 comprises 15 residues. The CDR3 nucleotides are TGCAGTGCTAGAGATTCGAGACAGGGGGCAGTCGAGCAGTACTTC. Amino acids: CSARDSRQGAVEQYF.